These 14 T cell receptor beta chains were sequenced from one sample in a study. A single record per CDR3 protein comes from TCRdb applying MiXCR to the 5' RACE reads. The table has under 65,000 distinct CDR3 sequences, around 20% seen once. The sorted Tregs were CD4+CD25+CD127-/low cells. Sequenced: tumor-infiltrating Tregs sorted from the breast tumor. These receptors were collected from a female donor with breast cancer.

The rearrangement uses TRBV20-1 and TRBJ2-3; 10 bases align to TRBD2. V shed 1 base and J 6 bases; nucleotides not matched to a gene: 10. CDR3 size: 16 residues. Germline CDR1 reads DFQATT; CDR2 reads SNEGSKA (reference sequence). CDR3 nucleotides: TGCAGTGCTAGAGGCAGACTAGCGGGCCTTACGGATACGCAGTATTTT. Its protein is CSARGRLAGLTDTQYF.

This clonotype was counted ten times or more. The genes are TRBV6-2 or TRBV6-3 and TRBJ2-5; 9 bases align to TRBD1. This CDR3 comprises 15 residues. The germline gives CDR1 MNHEY, CDR2 SVGEGT. J lost 5 bases, V lost 5 bases, and 9 bases had no gene match. CDR3 protein: CASSRFGQGSETQYF. The DNA of the CDR3 is TGTGCCAGCAGTCGGTTTGGACAGGGGTCGGAGACCCAGTACTTC.

The chain couples TRBV7-6 to TRBJ2-1; TRBD2 matches at 11 bases. Looked up from germline, CDR1 is SGHVS and CDR2 is FNYEAQ. After removal of 5 bases from V and 7 bases from J, the junction contained 16 bases not matched to a gene. The CDR3 is 18 amino acids. The CDR3 reads CASSLAERSLAGGNEQFF. CDR3 DNA: TGTGCCAGCAGCCTCGCCGAAAGAAGCCTAGCGGGAGGAAATGAGCAGTTCTTC.

In DNA, the CDR3 is TGTGCCATCAGTGGTACCTCTGGGGCCAACGTCCTGACTTTC. Protein: CAISGTSGANVLTF. The chain carries TRBV10-3 and TRBJ2-6; D remains ambiguous. V lost 4 bases and J 0 bases, leaving 4 bases between the germline ends. Germline V gene sequence: CDR1 ENHRY, CDR2 SYGVKD. There are 14 residues in the CDR3.

This clonotype was recorded a few times. This chain uses TRBV7-2 with TRBJ2-3; D is perhaps TRBD1 (6 bases). V was shortened by 6 bases and J by 3 bases, with 13 bases between the two germline ends. This CDR3 has 14 residues. Germline assignment: CDR1 SGHTA and CDR2 FQGNSA. The CDR3 coding sequence is TGTGCCAGCAGGAGGGGGACATCGACAGATACGCAGTATTTT. Its translation: CASRRGTSTDTQYF.

A note on this clonotype: With a much larger clone just one base away, this may be a read error. In nucleotides, the CDR3 is TGCGCCAGCAGCTCTCGGGGTGCGGAATATGGCTACACCTTC. It encodes CASSSRGAEYGYTF. This chain uses TRBV5-1 with TRBJ1-2; D gene unclear. CDR3 length equals 14 residues. CDR1 is SGHRS, CDR2 YFSETQ, per germline. Trimming shortened V by 3 bases and J by 5 bases, and 14 bases separated the two germline ends.

This chain joins TRBV12-3 or TRBV12-4 and TRBJ2-2, with D hard to call. The CDR3 contains 17 residues. V lost 6 bases to trimming and J lost 0 bases, with 17 bases between them. The CDR3 DNA sequence: TGTGCCAGCAGCCCATGGGCGTATCCACCGAACACCGGGGAGCTGTTTTTT. As protein: CASSPWAYPPNTGELFF.

The V gene is TRBV12-3 or TRBV12-4, the J gene TRBJ2-5; 16 bases map to TRBD2. V lost 4 bases, J lost 5 bases, and 10 bases stayed unmatched. The CDR3 contains 18 residues. This CDR3 reads CASSSKGLAGGRGETQYF. The CDR3 DNA reads TGTGCCAGCAGTTCCAAGGGACTAGCGGGAGGGAGAGGGGAGACCCAGTACTTC.

V gene TRBV7-8 combines with J gene TRBJ2-2; 7 bases are shared with TRBD2. There are 16 residues in the CDR3. V dropped 1 base and J dropped 2; count of bases not matched to a gene: 4. The V gene's germline CDR1 is SGHVS and CDR2 FQNEAQ. CDR3 residues: CASSLEASGNTGELFF. Here the CDR3 DNA reads TGTGCCAGCAGCTTAGAGGCTAGCGGCAACACCGGGGAGCTGTTTTTT.

The CDR3 protein is CASSQDPTSGSPYEQYF. In DNA, the CDR3 is TGCGCCAGCAGCCAAGATCCGACTAGCGGGAGCCCCTACGAGCAGTACTTC. This chain links TRBV4-1 with TRBJ2-7; 12 bases align to TRBD2. The germline gives CDR1 MGHRA, CDR2 YSYEKL. With V trimmed by 0 bases and J by 2 bases, 5 bases remained unmatched. The CDR3 covers 17 residues.

On this clonotype itself: One end of the junction varies from germline; a read error may be responsible. This chain links TRBV5-1 with TRBJ2-1, with 7 bases fitting TRBD2. The CDR3 runs to 12 residues. CDR1 and CDR2 from the germline V gene are SGHRS and YFSETQ. CDR3 bases: TGCGCCGGCAGCCGTGGGGAGGGTGAGCAGTTCTTC. Translation gives CAGSRGEGEQFF.

The chain uses TRBV12-3 or TRBV12-4 and TRBJ1-3; D gene uncertain. V was clipped by 3 bases and J by 7 bases, with 7 bases between them. This CDR3 is 12 amino acids long. CDR3 bases: TGTGCCAGCAGTTTCCGGGAGAACACCATATATTTT. The encoded protein is CASSFRENTIYF.

This clonotype was seen many times. The chain joins TRBV29-1 to TRBJ2-5; 11 nucleotides match TRBD2. Germline trimming cut 3 bases from V and 2 bases from J; bases unmatched to any gene: 2. The CDR3 consists of 14 residues. The germline V gene has CDR1 SQVTM and CDR2 ANQGSEA. The CDR3 loop reads CSVDGTSGQETQYF. The CDR3 nucleotides are TGCAGCGTTGATGGGACTAGCGGTCAAGAGACCCAGTACTTC.

This clonotype was detected many times. The chain joins TRBV5-1 to TRBJ2-2; 7 bases are a match to TRBD1. After removal of 4 bases from V and 0 bases from J, the junction contained 3 bases not matched to a gene. CDR3 length: 15 residues. The germline V gene encodes CDR1 SGHRS and CDR2 YFSETQ. CDR3 residues: CASSPDRTNTGELFF. In nucleotides, the CDR3 is TGCGCCAGCAGCCCGGACAGGACGAACACCGGGGAGCTGTTTTTT.